This TCR beta chain was found in a study of cytomegalovirus exposure and HLA in healthy donors. Regarding the study as a whole: A few of the chains that were CMV-associated were confirmed in vitro to be specific for CMV antigens.

With 60 Vbeta and 13 Jbeta primers, the PCR was carried out. TCRdb's copy holds only in-frame clones and misses some; the assay was immunoSEQ multiplex PCR. The sample contains 140,000 to 150,000 clones, 70% to 85% of which appear only once. The CDR3 runs to 14 residues. From germline, CDR1 is SGHVS and CDR2 FNYEAQ. Unmatched junction bases numbered 4, after V lost 3 bases and J lost 2 bases. With respect to this clone: What it binds is unknown.

The sample taken for sequencing was PBMCs. This TCR was recovered from an older woman in good health and CMV-seropositive. This chain uses TRBV7-6 with TRBJ2-7; 7 bases are shared with TRBD1. DNA for the CDR3: TGTGCCAGCAGCTTTGCCGACAGGGCCTACGAGCAGTACTTC. Amino acids: CASSFADRAYEQYF.